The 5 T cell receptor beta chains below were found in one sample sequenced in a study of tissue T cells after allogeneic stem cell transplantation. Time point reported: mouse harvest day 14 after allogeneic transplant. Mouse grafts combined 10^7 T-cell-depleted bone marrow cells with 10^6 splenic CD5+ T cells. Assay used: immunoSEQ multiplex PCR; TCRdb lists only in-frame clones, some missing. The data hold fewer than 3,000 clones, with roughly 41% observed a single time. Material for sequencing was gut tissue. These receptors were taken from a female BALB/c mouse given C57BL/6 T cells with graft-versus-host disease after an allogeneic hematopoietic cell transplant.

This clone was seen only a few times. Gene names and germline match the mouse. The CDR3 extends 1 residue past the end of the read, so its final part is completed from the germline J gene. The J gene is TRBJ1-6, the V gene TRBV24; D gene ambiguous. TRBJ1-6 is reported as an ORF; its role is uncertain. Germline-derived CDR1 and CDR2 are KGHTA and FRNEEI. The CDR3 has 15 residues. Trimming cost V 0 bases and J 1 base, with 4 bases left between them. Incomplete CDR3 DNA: TGTGCCAGCAGTCTGTATGGCTCCTATAATTCGCCCCTCTAC. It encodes CASSLYGSYNSPLY. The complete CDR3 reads CASSLYGSYNSPLYF.

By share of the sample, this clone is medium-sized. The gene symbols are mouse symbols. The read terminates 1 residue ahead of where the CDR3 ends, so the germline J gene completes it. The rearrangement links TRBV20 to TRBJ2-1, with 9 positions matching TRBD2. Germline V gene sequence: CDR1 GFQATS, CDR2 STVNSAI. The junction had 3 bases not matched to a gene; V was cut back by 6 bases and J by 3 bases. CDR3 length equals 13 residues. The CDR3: CGAKTGGYAEQFF. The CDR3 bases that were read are TGTGGTGCAAAGACTGGGGGCTATGCTGAGCAGTTC.

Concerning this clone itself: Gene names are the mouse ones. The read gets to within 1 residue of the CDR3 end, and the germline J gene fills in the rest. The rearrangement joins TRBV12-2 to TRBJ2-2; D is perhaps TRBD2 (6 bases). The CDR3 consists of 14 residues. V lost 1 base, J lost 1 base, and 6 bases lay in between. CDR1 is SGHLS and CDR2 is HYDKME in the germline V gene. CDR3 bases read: TGTGCCAGCTCTCTTGGGGGAAACACCGGGCAGCTCTAC. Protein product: CASSLGGNTGQLY. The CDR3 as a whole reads CASSLGGNTGQLYF.

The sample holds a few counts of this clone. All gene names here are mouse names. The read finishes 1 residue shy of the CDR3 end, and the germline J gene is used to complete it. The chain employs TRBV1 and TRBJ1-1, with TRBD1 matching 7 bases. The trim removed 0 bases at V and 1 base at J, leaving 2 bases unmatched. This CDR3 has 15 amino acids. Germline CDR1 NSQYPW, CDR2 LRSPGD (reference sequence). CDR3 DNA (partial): TGCACCTGCAGTGCAGATCGACAGGGGAACACAGAAGTCTTC. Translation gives CTCSADRQGNTEVF. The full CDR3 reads CTCSADRQGNTEVFF. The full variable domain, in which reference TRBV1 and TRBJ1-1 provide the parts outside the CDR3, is VTLLEQNPRWRLVPRGQAVNLRCILKNSQYPWMSWYQQDLQKQLQWLFTLRSPGDKEVKSLPGADYLATRVTDTELRLQVANMSQGRTLYCTCSADRQGNTEVFFGKGTRLTVV.

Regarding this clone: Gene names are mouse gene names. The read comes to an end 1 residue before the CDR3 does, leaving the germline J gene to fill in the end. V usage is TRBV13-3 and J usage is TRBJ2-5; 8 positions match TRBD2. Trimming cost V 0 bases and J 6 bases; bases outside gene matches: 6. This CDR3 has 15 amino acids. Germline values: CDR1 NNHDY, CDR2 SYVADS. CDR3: CASSDASGGWDTQYF. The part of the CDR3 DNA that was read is TGTGCCAGCAGTGATGCATCTGGGGGGTGGGACACCCAGTAC.